This TCR beta chain was recorded in a study of T cell responses to AZD1222 COVID-19 vaccine. The study, taken as a whole, reports: Close to half of spike-specific TCRs reportedly recognize unmutated variant regions. There were mostly white British donors and more females than males, and clonal diversity was possibly underestimated.

Clones were read by immunoSEQ multiplex PCR, and TCRdb kept only the in-frame ones, dropping some. The table records fewer than 150,000 clones, nearly 95% of them present only once. The CDR3 spans 12 residues. Germline assignment: CDR1 MNHEY and CDR2 SMNVEV (reference sequence). A word on this clone: Its antigen is unidentified. One end of the junction varies from germline; a read error may be responsible.

Sample: peripheral blood, taken on day 0 of AZD1222 vaccination. The origin of this receptor is an adult in good health. The V call is TRBV27, the J call TRBJ2-3; TRBD2 aligns across 12 bases. In nucleotides, the CDR3 is TGTGCCAGCAGTTTTGGACTAGCGGGGCAACTATTT. Translating gives CASSFGLAGQLF.